This T cell receptor (beta chain) was captured in a study of shared clonotypes between healthy human individuals. Repertoires were generated with immunoSEQ multiplex PCR, while TCRdb's copy carries only in-frame clones and drops some. The sample has 640,000 or so clones, approximately 75% seen once. The germline CDR1 and CDR2 sequences are MDHEN and SYDVKM. J gave up 6 bases and V 3 bases, and 10 bases lay outside the gene matches. This CDR3 is 16 amino acids long. The receptor was derived from a woman in her twenties or thirties in good health. The rearrangement joins TRBV28 to TRBJ1-5; 8 bases line up with TRBD1. Sequences were obtained from memory CD4+ T cells sorted from blood. Sample subset: CD45RA-negative fraction. CDR3 nucleotides: TGTGCCAGCAGTTTTTTTGGCAGGGGGCGATTTCAGCCCCAGCATTTT. It encodes CASSFFGRGRFQPQHF.